One sample yielded the 32 T cell receptor beta chains listed below, sequenced in a study of shared clonotypes between healthy human individuals. Profiled with immunoSEQ multiplex PCR; TCRdb holds only in-frame clones, not every one. This table holds hundreds of thousands of clones, roughly 96% found once. CD45RO-negative CD8 cells positively selected for CCR7 made up the naive population, which excluded terminally differentiated effector memory CD45RA+ cells. Sequenced input: naive CD8+ T cells sorted from blood. All receptors derive from a woman in her twenties or thirties in good health.

The chain carries TRBV28 and TRBJ1-6, with TRBD1 as a possible D gene (5 bases). Trimming left V 2 bases short and J 4 bases short, with 18 bases between. The CDR3 covers 18 residues. The germline CDR1 and CDR2 sequences are MDHEN and SYDVKM. This CDR3 reads CASSLLVREIGYNSPLHF. CDR3 bases: TGTGCCAGCAGTTTACTTGTCAGGGAAATAGGATATAATTCACCCCTCCACTTT.

The chain links TRBV28 to TRBJ2-3, with D hard to call. CDR3 length: 18 amino acids. V was shortened by 5 bases and J by 1 base, with 22 bases between the two germline ends. Germline V gene lookup returns CDR1 MDHEN and CDR2 SYDVKM. Written as DNA, the CDR3 is TGTGCCAGCAGTCAAGCTTCGTGGGGAAAGGTTGGCACAGATACGCAGTATTTT. This codes for CASSQASWGKVGTDTQYF.

V usage is TRBV19 and J usage is TRBJ1-1; no clear D gene. There are 12 residues in the CDR3. The germline V gene encodes CDR1 LNHDA and CDR2 SQIVND (reference sequence). The germline V and J ends were trimmed by 8 bases and 5 bases, with 12 bases remaining between them. The CDR3 coding sequence is TGTGCCAGTCGTAGCGGTAGGACTGAAGCTTTCTTT. It translates to CASRSGRTEAFF.

The V call is TRBV19, the J call TRBJ1-2, with TRBD1 as a possible D gene (5 bases). V lost 0 bases and J lost 8, with 16 bases in between. The CDR3 runs to 15 residues. Germline V gene sequence: CDR1 LNHDA, CDR2 SQIVND (reference sequence). In DNA, the CDR3 is TGTGCCAGTAGTATAGATTTCATGTCGCGGGACGGCTACACCTTC. It encodes CASSIDFMSRDGYTF.

The chain carries TRBV11-2 and TRBJ2-3; D ambiguous. The germline V gene has CDR1 SGHAT and CDR2 FQNNGV. The CDR3 runs 13 residues. V was clipped by 1 base and J by 4 bases, with 6 bases between them. Here the CDR3 DNA reads TGTGCCAGCAGCTTAGGACGGGCAGATACGCAGTATTTT. It yields the protein CASSLGRADTQYF.

V and J are TRBV19 and TRBJ1-1; tentatively, D is TRBD1 (5 bases). This CDR3 is 14 amino acids long. CDR1 and CDR2 from the germline V gene are LNHDA and SQIVND (reference sequence). Trimming removed 3 bases at V and 1 base at J, with 9 bases between. The CDR3 reads CASSMRQGNTEAFF. DNA of the CDR3: TGTGCCAGTAGTATGCGGCAGGGGAACACTGAAGCTTTCTTT.

This chain links TRBV30 with TRBJ2-1, with TRBD2 as a possible D gene (6 bases). The CDR3 has 16 amino acids. Germline V gene sequence: CDR1 GTSNPN, CDR2 SVGIG (reference sequence). V was clipped by 5 bases and J by 0 bases, with 17 bases between them. DNA for the CDR3: TGTGCCTGGTTGATCGGGGGAGGCTTCTCCTACAATGAGCAGTTCTTC. This gives the protein CAWLIGGGFSYNEQFF.

The chain uses TRBV2 and TRBJ2-7; TRBD1 or TRBD2 may be the D gene (5 bases each). Germline V gene data show CDR1 as SNHLY and CDR2 as FYNNEI. The CDR3 loop spans 15 amino acids. V lost 3 bases and J 6 bases, leaving 18 bases between the germline ends. The CDR3 nucleotides read TGTGCCAGCAGTGAGAGGGGTTATCCTGCGGGCGAGCAGTACTTC. It encodes CASSERGYPAGEQYF.

The genes are TRBV28 and TRBJ1-1; D gene ambiguous. The CDR3 totals 12 residues. CDR1 MDHEN and CDR2 SYDVKM come from the germline V gene. Trimming left V 8 bases short and J 1 base short, with 8 bases between. CDR3 bases: TGTGCCAGCGGTGAGTCGAACACTGAAGCTTTCTTT. It is translated as CASGESNTEAFF.

This rearrangement joins TRBV16 to TRBJ2-5; 7 nucleotides align to TRBD1. Germline trimming cut 0 bases from V and 3 bases from J; bases unmatched to any gene: 7. Germline values: CDR1 KGHSY, CDR2 FQNENV. There are 16 residues in the CDR3. As DNA, the CDR3 is TGTGCCAGCAGCCAATCGCCAGGGGGTGAGAAAGAGACCCAGTACTTC. It specifies CASSQSPGGEKETQYF.

The CDR3 bases are TGTGCCAGCAGCGTAGGCGGGACTAGCATGGGCGATGAGCAGTTCTTC. Its translation: CASSVGGTSMGDEQFF. This chain joins TRBV9 and TRBJ2-1; 9 nucleotides agree with TRBD2. The ends lost 0 bases at V and 8 bases at J; junction bases unmatched: 9. The CDR3 sequence is 16 residues long. Looked up from germline, CDR1 is SGDLS and CDR2 is YYNGEE.

The chain is built from TRBV5-1 and TRBJ2-1, with D hard to call. The V gene lost 4 bases and the J gene lost 0 bases, with 8 bases spanning the gap. Per germline, CDR1 SGHRS and CDR2 YFSETQ. The CDR3 extends over 14 amino acids. Here the CDR3 reads CASSSASSYNEQFF. CDR3 DNA sequence: TGCGCCAGCAGCAGCGCTAGCTCCTACAATGAGCAGTTCTTC. The full variable domain, with the rest looked up from reference TRBV5-1 and TRBJ2-1, is KAGVTQTPRYLIKTRGQQVTLSCSPISGHRSVSWYQQTPGQGLQFLFEYFSETQRNKGNFPGRFSGRQFSNSRSEMNVSTLELGDSALYLCASSSASSYNEQFFGPGTRLTVL.

About this clone itself: This sample includes further DNA sequences coding for the same CDR3. The genes are TRBV27 and TRBJ2-1, with D possibly called TRBD1 or TRBD2 (6 bases each). The CDR3 spans 15 residues. Trimming cost V 3 bases and J 2 bases, with 11 bases left between them. Germline values: CDR1 MNHEY, CDR2 SMNVEV (reference sequence). CDR3 loop: CASSFSGGAYNEQFF. The CDR3 region has the DNA TGTGCCAGCAGTTTTTCCGGGGGCGCCTACAATGAGCAGTTCTTC.

The rearrangement joins TRBV5-5 to TRBJ1-2, with unresolved D. The CDR3 length is 14 residues. Trimming left V 4 bases short and J 8 bases short, with 18 bases between. CDR1 is SGHKS, CDR2 YYEKEE, per germline (reference sequence). CDR3 coding DNA: TGTGCCAGCAGCCCAGCTCGTGCTCCGGAAGGCTACACCTTC. This translates into CASSPARAPEGYTF.

The chain is built from TRBV13 and TRBJ2-1; 11 bases agree with TRBD2. This CDR3 is built from 17 residues. Germline V gives CDR1 PRHDT, CDR2 FYEKMQ (reference sequence). After removal of 6 bases from V and 5 bases from J, the junction contained 12 bases not matched to a gene. The CDR3 DNA sequence: TGTGCCAGCAGTTCTTTCTCCCTAGCGGGGGGCAACAATGAGCAGTTCTTC. Translated: CASSSFSLAGGNNEQFF.

This chain uses TRBV11-2 with TRBJ2-2, with a possible D match to TRBD2 (6 bases). CDR3 length: 15 residues. The V end was cut by 5 bases, the J end by 3 bases, with 13 bases between. Per the germline V gene, CDR1 is SGHAT and CDR2 is FQNNGV. CDR3 bases: TGTGCCAGCAGCAACGAGGGAGGCTACACCGGGGAGCTGTTTTTT. Amino acid sequence: CASSNEGGYTGELFF.

The CDR3 reads CASSLGRGQVDNEQFF. As DNA, the CDR3 is TGTGCCAGCAGCTTAGGCCGGGGACAGGTGGACAATGAGCAGTTCTTC. The chain couples TRBV13 to TRBJ2-1; 8 positions match TRBD1. The CDR3 has 16 residues. CDR1 and CDR2 (germline): PRHDT, FYEKMQ (reference sequence). Losses at the gene ends were 0 bases for V and 5 bases for J; bases not matched to a gene: 6.

The chain has TRBV6-1 and TRBJ1-6, with 9 positions matching TRBD1. The CDR3 consists of 14 residues. The V gene end was trimmed by 7 bases and the J gene end by 7 bases; junction bases not matched to a gene: 5. Germline V gives CDR1 MNHNS, CDR2 SASEGT. The CDR3 DNA reads TGTGCCAGCACCTTACAGGGGGCGAATTCACCCCTCCACTTT. It encodes CASTLQGANSPLHF.

The chain uses TRBV28 and TRBJ1-5; maybe TRBD1 (5 bases). Germline V lookup: CDR1 MDHEN, CDR2 SYDVKM. Trimming pared 6 bases from V and 5 bases from J, leaving 14 bases between. This CDR3 has 14 amino acids. The CDR3, as DNA: TGTGCCAGCAGCCCCCTAATGGGGCATCAGCCCCAGCATTTT. Protein: CASSPLMGHQPQHF. Full variable domain (missing parts from reference TRBV28 and TRBJ1-5): DVKVTQSSRYLVKRTGEKVFLECVQDMDHENMFWYRQDPGLGLRLIYFSYDVKMKEKGDIPEGYSVSREKKERFSLILESASTNQTSMYLCASSPLMGHQPQHFGDGTRLSIL.

The gene calls are TRBV5-1 and TRBJ2-7; 10 bases match TRBD1. The J segment lost 4 bases and the V segment lost 7 bases, leaving 5 bases of the junction unmatched. The CDR3 sequence is 13 residues long. Germline V gene lookup returns CDR1 SGHRS and CDR2 YFSETQ. The CDR3 loop reads CASGQGVSYEQYF. The CDR3 region has the DNA TGCGCCAGCGGACAGGGGGTAAGTTACGAGCAGTACTTC.

As regards this clone: Other nucleotide sequences in the sample specify the same CDR3. The CDR3 spells CASSYSSEQFF. CDR3 bases: TGTGCCAGCAGTTACTCGTCTGAGCAGTTCTTC. The rearrangement joins TRBV6-6 to TRBJ2-1; no clear D. The V end was cut by 0 bases, the J end by 9 bases, with 3 bases between. This CDR3 has 11 amino acids. Looked up from germline, CDR1 is MNHNY and CDR2 is SVGAGI (reference sequence).

The chain uses TRBV29-1 and TRBJ2-3, with unresolved D. Per the germline V gene, CDR1 is SQVTM and CDR2 is ANQGSEA. The CDR3 has 14 amino acids. V was cut by 4 bases and J by 6 bases, with 17 bases left in between. CDR3 region: CSVGWVRPADTQYF. CDR3 nucleotides: TGCAGCGTTGGGTGGGTAAGGCCAGCCGATACGCAGTATTTT.

This chain joins TRBV29-1 and TRBJ2-6, with D perhaps given as TRBD1 or TRBD2 (6 bases each). V was clipped by 4 bases and J by 3 bases, with 16 bases between them. The CDR3 is 16 amino acids. Germline-derived CDR1 and CDR2 are SQVTM and ANQGSEA. The chain's CDR3 is CSVAVSRGGGANVLTF. In DNA, the CDR3 is TGCAGCGTTGCAGTGTCCAGGGGAGGTGGGGCCAACGTCCTGACTTTC.

The CDR3 loop is CASSLGWDRGMNTEAFF. CDR3 nucleotide sequence: TGCGCCAGCAGCTTGGGGTGGGACAGGGGGATGAACACTGAAGCTTTCTTT. The chain combines TRBV5-1 with TRBJ1-1, with 11 nucleotides matching TRBD1. Germline CDR1 is SGHRS and CDR2 is YFSETQ. This CDR3 region has 17 residues. Unmatched junction bases numbered 4, after V lost 0 bases and J lost 0 bases.

This clone was counted a single time. The rearrangement uses TRBV5-8 and TRBJ2-3; D perhaps matches TRBD2 (5 bases). The germline gives CDR1 SGHTS, CDR2 YDEGEE. The CDR3 length is 14 residues. V shed 5 bases and J shed 0 bases, with 10 bases lying between them. The CDR3 coding sequence is TGTGCCAGCAGGCTTCGGGGTAGCACAGATACGCAGTATTTT. Protein: CASRLRGSTDTQYF.

The chain recombines TRBV28 with TRBJ1-1; D not certain. The CDR3 is made up of 14 amino acids. V was trimmed by 2 bases and J by 0 bases, leaving 7 bases between them. Germline V gives CDR1 MDHEN, CDR2 SYDVKM. CDR3 amino acids: CASSLTLMNTEAFF. The CDR3 region has the DNA TGTGCCAGCAGTTTAACACTAATGAACACTGAAGCTTTCTTT.

The chain employs TRBV5-6 and TRBJ2-3; D unclear. This CDR3 comprises 14 residues. Trimming left V 0 bases short and J 0 bases short, with 5 bases between. CDR1 SGHDT and CDR2 YYEEEE come from the germline V gene. CDR3 loop: CASSLAVSTDTQYF. CDR3 nucleotides: TGTGCCAGCAGCTTGGCAGTCAGCACAGATACGCAGTATTTT. The complete variable domain, with remaining parts taken from reference TRBV5-6 and TRBJ2-3, reads DAGVTQSPTHLIKTRGQQVTLRCSPKSGHDTVSWYQQALGQGPQFIFQYYEEEERQRGNFPDRFSGHQFPNYSSELNVNALLLGDSALYLCASSLAVSTDTQYFGPGTRLTVL.

The table lists this clone with a few counts. The chain combines TRBV2 with TRBJ2-1; D remains unclear. CDR3 size: 14 residues. Germline CDR1 SNHLY, CDR2 FYNNEI. Trimming pared 7 bases from V and 3 bases from J, leaving 13 bases between. The CDR3 DNA is TGTGCCAGCAATCGGCAGAAATTCTACAATGAGCAGTTCTTC. The encoded protein is CASNRQKFYNEQFF.

A remark on this clone: Other DNA sequences in this specimen translate into the identical CDR3. The V and J genes are TRBV27 and TRBJ2-7, with D perhaps TRBD2 (6 bases). The germline V and J ends were trimmed by 1 base and 1 base, with 8 bases remaining between them. CDR1 and CDR2 (germline): MNHEY, SMNVEV (reference sequence). The CDR3 runs to 14 residues. The CDR3 reads CASSLLGGSYEQYF. CDR3 coding DNA: TGTGCCAGCAGTTTATTAGGAGGGTCCTACGAGCAGTACTTC.

V usage is TRBV28 and J usage is TRBJ2-7; 7 bases align to TRBD1. This CDR3 has 15 residues. The germline V gene has CDR1 MDHEN and CDR2 SYDVKM. With 2 bases clipped from V and 1 base from J, the junction kept 5 bases outside the gene matches. The CDR3 reads CASSLSTTGSYEQYF. Written as DNA, the CDR3 is TGTGCCAGCAGTTTAAGTACGACAGGGTCCTACGAGCAGTACTTC.

The V gene is TRBV5-1, the J gene TRBJ2-1; 9 bases match TRBD2. This CDR3 is 18 amino acids long. Germline V gene lookup returns CDR1 SGHRS and CDR2 YFSETQ. Trimming at V came to 4 bases and at J to 0 bases, leaving 11 bases not matched to a gene. CDR3: CASSRLAATPSSYNEQFF. As DNA, the CDR3 is TGCGCCAGCAGCCGACTAGCGGCCACACCCAGCTCCTACAATGAGCAGTTCTTC.

The V call is TRBV5-4, the J call TRBJ2-7; D may be TRBD1 (7 bases). Trimming pared 0 bases from V and 2 bases from J, leaving 12 bases between. Looked up from germline, CDR1 is SGHNT and CDR2 is YYREEE (reference sequence). This CDR3 comprises 15 residues. For the CDR3, the DNA is TGTGCCAGCAGCTTGGCCAGGGGGGAGGCCTACGAGCAGTACTTC. Translation gives CASSLARGEAYEQYF.